Listed below are T cell receptor beta chains from one sample, sequenced in a study of cytomegalovirus exposure and HLA in healthy donors. Method: immunoSEQ multiplex PCR; TCRdb's copy keeps in-frame clones and lacks some. This sample carries around 200,000 clones, 70% to 80% of them seen once, and the ten largest clones take 2% to 2.5%. The sequenced sample was PBMCs. These receptors were taken from a woman aged 45-65 years in good health and CMV-seronegative. Both conserved end residues are part of each CDR3. A D gene is named only where the DNA matches it firmly. Size is omitted from some rows. Given values are once, few, many or a class for expanded clones.

TRBD2 | TRBV19 | NA | CASKGLAGARSGTGELFF
NA | TRBV6-1 | NA | CASSEPRDQPQHF
TRBD1 | TRBV2 | NA | CAYRGQGENTIYF
TRBD2 | TRBV4-2 | once | CASSQVNGTRFYEQYF
NA | TRBV5-6 | NA | CASSSPQGRKSQHF
TRBD2 | TRBV2 | once | CASSAGGGAGETQYF
NA | TRBV4-2 | NA | CASSQWQGRDTQYF
NA | TRBV2 | NA | CASSEAWGSYGYTF
NA | TRBV21-1 | once | CASSPSSGTGANVLTF
NA | TRBV2 | NA | CASREIPTLNTEAFF
NA | TRBV5-6 | NA | CASNQAGRNTEAFF
NA | TRBV30 | NA | CAWSVQGSRDQPQHF
TRBD1 | TRBV19 | NA | CASAPGQGPLQPQHF
NA | TRBV18 | NA | CASSPTGSDGYTF
NA | TRBV6-1 | NA | CASTTAVGQPQHF
TRBD2 | TRBV6-1 | NA | CASSEASGASYEQYF
TRBD2 | TRBV19 | NA | CASGSSGRLGELFF
TRBD1 | TRBV5-1 | NA | CASSSAGTGDGYTF
TRBD1 | TRBV5-1 | NA | CASSPDRGRGTEAFF
TRBD1 | TRBV6-1 | NA | CASSGDRDSPLHF
TRBD1 | TRBV7-8 | NA | CASAQYRGPSETQYF
NA | TRBV28 | NA | CASRPPHSYEQYF
TRBD2 | TRBV28 | NA | CASSFLGTSGIHTGELFF
TRBD1 | TRBV19 | NA | CASSILSGGRGNEKLFF
TRBD1 | TRBV6-1 | NA | CASKRTGSYGYTF
TRBD2 | TRBV2 | NA | CASRAKREGLGEQYF
TRBD2 | TRBV10-3 | NA | CAISGAGGSETGTYEQYF
NA | TRBV7-2 | NA | CASRDGVYNSPLHF
TRBD1 | TRBV28 | NA | CASSKDRVGKPQHF